This entry describes one T cell receptor beta chain. The V gene lost 1 base and the J gene lost 3 bases, with 12 bases spanning the gap. CDR1 is SGHDT and CDR2 is YYEEEE in the germline V gene. This CDR3 contains 15 residues. The source of the sample is a study of blood T cells in healthy people across ages. A second PCR of about 7 to 12 cycles used a sample-barcoded 5' primer and a J-beta primer mix. One entry per CDR3 protein results from TCRdb running MiXCR on the 5' RACE reads. The data show more than 650,000 distinct CDR3 sequences, around a quarter seen once. These data are also associated with another study on T cells of mothers and their children.

The material sequenced was blood. The chain carries TRBV5-6 and TRBJ2-3; the D gene is possibly TRBD2 (6 bases). The receptor was isolated from a boy aged 10-17 years in good health. In nucleotides, the CDR3 is TGTGCCAGCAGCTTGCGACGGGGGTGGACAGATACGCAGTATTTT. Translation: CASSLRRGWTDTQYF.